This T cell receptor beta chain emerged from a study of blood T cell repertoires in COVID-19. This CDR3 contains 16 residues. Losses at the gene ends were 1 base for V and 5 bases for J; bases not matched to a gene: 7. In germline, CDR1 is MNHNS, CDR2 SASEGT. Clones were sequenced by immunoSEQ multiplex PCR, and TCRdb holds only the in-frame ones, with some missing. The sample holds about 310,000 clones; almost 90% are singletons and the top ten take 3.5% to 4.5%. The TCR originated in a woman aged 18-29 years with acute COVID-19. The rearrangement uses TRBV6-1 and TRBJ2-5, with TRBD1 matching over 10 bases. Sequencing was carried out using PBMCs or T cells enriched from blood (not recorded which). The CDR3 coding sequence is TGTGCCAGCAGTGAAGGTACTCGGACAGGGGGGGAGACCCAGTACTTC. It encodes CASSEGTRTGGETQYF.